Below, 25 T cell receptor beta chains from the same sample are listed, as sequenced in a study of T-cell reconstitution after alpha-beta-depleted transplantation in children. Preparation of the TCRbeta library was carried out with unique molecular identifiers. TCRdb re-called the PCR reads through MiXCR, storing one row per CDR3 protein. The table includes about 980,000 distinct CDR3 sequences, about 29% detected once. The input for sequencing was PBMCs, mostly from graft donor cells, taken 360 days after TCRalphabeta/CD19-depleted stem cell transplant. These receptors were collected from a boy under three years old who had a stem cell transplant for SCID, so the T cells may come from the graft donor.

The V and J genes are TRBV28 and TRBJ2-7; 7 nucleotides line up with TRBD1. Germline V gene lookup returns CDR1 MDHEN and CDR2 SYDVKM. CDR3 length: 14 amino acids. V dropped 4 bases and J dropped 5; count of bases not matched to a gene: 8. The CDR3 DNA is TGTGCCAGCAGTTCCCGGGACAGTCGCCACGAGCAGTACTTC. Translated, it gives CASSSRDSRHEQYF.

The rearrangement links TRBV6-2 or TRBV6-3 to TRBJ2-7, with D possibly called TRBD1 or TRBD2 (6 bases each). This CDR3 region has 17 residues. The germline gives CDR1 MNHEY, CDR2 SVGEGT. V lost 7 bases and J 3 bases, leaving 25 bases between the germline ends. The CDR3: CASTSQRRGARVYEQYF. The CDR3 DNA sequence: TGTGCCAGCACTTCCCAACGGAGGGGGGCAAGGGTCTACGAGCAGTACTTC.

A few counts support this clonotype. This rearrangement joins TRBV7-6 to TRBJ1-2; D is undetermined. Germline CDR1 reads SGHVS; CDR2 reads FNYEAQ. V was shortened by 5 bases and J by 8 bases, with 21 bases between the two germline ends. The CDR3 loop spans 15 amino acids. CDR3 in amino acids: CASSILPVILGGYTF. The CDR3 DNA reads TGTGCCAGCAGCATACTTCCAGTGATACTTGGGGGCTACACCTTC.

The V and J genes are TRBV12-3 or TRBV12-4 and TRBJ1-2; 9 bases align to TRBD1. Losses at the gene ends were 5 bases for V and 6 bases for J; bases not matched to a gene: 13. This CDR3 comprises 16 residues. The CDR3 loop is CASSLGQGFGTDGYTF. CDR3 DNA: TGTGCCAGCAGTCTCGGACAGGGGTTTGGTACGGATGGCTACACCTTC.

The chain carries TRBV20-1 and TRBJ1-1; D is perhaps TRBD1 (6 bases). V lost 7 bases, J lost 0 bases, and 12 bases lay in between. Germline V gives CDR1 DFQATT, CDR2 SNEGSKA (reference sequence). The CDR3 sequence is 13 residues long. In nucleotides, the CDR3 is TGCAGTGTGGGGGGCGCAATGAACACTGAAGCTTTCTTT. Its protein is CSVGGAMNTEAFF.

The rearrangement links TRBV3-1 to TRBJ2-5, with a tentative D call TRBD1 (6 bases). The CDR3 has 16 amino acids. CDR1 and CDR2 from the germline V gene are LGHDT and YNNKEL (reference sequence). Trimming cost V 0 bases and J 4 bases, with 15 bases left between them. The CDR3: CASSQDLNQGPETQYF. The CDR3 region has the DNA TGTGCCAGCAGCCAAGATCTAAATCAGGGGCCAGAGACCCAGTACTTC.

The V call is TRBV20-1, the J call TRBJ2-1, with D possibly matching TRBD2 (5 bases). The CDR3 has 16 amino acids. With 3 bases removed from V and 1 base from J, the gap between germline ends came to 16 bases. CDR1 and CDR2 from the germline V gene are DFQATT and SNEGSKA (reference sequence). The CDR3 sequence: CSASSGYLSSYNEQFF. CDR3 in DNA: TGCAGTGCTAGTTCGGGGTATCTTTCATCCTACAATGAGCAGTTCTTC.

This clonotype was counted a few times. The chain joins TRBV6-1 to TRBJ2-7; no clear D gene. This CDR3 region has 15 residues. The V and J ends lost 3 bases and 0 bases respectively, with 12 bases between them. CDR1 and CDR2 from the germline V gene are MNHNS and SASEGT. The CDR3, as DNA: TGTGCCAGCAGTGAGTATACGGGCGACTCCTACGAGCAGTACTTC. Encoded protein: CASSEYTGDSYEQYF.

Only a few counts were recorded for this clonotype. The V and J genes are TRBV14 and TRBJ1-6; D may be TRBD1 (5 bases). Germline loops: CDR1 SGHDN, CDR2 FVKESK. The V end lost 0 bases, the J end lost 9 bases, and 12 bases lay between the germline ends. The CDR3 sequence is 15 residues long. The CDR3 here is CASSQDMGGASPLHF. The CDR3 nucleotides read TGTGCCAGCAGCCAAGATATGGGGGGTGCTTCACCCCTCCACTTT.

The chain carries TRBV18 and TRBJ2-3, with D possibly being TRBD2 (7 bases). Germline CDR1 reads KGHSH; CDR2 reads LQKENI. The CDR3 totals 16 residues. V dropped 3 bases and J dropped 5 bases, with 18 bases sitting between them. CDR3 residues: CASSPQGLQGGDTQYF. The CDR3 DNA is TGTGCCAGCTCACCCCAGGGACTACAGGGAGGAGATACGCAGTATTTT.

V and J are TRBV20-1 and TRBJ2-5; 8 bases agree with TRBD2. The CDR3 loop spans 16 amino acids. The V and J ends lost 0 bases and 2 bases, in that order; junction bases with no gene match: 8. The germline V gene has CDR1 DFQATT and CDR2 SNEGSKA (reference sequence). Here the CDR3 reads CSARDALAGKQETQYF. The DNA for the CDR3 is TGCAGTGCTAGAGATGCGCTAGCGGGCAAACAAGAGACCCAGTACTTC.

The CDR3 bases are TGTGCCATCAGAAGGGGCGGGACTAGCACAGATACGCAGTATTTT. Translating gives CAIRRGGTSTDTQYF. The rearrangement links TRBV10-3 to TRBJ2-3; D possibly corresponds to TRBD2 (6 bases). The CDR3 runs 15 residues. V lost 6 bases to trimming and J lost 0 bases, with 13 bases between them. CDR1 ENHRY and CDR2 SYGVKD come from the germline V gene.

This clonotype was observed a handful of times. The CDR3 region is CASSPTGVNEQFF. The CDR3 DNA follows: TGTGCCAGCTCACCGACAGGGGTCAATGAGCAGTTCTTC. V and J are TRBV18 and TRBJ2-1; 8 nucleotides agree with TRBD1. The J segment lost 6 bases and the V segment lost 3 bases, leaving 1 base of the junction unmatched. The germline CDR1 and CDR2 sequences are KGHSH and LQKENI. The CDR3 has 13 amino acids. The variable domain in full, completed from reference TRBV18 and TRBJ2-1, reads NAGVMQNPRHLVRRRGQEARLRCSPMKGHSHVYWYRQLPEEGLKFMVYLQKENIIDESGMPKERFSAEFPKEGPSILRIQQVVRGDSAAYFCASSPTGVNEQFFGPGTRLTVL.

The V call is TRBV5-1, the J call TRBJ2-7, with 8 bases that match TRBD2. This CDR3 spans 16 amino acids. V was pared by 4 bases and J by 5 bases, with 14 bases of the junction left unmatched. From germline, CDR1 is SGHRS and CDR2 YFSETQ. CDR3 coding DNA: TGCGCCAGCAGCGAGGGGACCGGGACTAGTTCCCACGAGCAGTACTTC. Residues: CASSEGTGTSSHEQYF.

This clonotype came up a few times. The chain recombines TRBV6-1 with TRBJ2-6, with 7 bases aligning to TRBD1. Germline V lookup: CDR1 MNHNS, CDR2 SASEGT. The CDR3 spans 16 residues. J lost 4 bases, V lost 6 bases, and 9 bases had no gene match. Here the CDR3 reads CASSHLQGTGANVLTF. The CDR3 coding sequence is TGTGCCAGCAGCCACTTACAGGGGACCGGGGCCAACGTCCTGACTTTC.

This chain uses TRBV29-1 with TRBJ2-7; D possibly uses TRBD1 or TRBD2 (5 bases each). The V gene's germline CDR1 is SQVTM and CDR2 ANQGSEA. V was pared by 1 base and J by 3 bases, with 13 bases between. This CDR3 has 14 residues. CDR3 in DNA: TGCAGCGTTGAAGGCGGAGAGGGGCTCTACGAGCAGTACTTC. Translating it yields CSVEGGEGLYEQYF.

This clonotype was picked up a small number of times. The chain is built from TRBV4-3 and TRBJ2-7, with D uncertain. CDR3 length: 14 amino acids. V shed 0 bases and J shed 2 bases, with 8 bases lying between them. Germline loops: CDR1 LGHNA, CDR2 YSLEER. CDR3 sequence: CASSQDESTYEQYF. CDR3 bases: TGCGCCAGCAGCCAAGATGAGTCCACCTACGAGCAGTACTTC.

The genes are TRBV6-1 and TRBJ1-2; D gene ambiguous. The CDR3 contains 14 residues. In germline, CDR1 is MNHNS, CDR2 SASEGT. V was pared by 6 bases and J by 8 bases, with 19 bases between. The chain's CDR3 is CASRNLGEGWGYTF. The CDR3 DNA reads TGTGCCAGCAGAAACCTCGGGGAGGGATGGGGCTACACCTTC.

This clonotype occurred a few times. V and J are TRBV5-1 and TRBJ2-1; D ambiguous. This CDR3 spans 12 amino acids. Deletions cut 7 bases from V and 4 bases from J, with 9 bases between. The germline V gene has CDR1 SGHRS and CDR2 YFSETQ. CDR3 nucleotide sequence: TGCGCCAGCCGCGTCGGGTACAATGAGCAGTTCTTC. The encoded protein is CASRVGYNEQFF.

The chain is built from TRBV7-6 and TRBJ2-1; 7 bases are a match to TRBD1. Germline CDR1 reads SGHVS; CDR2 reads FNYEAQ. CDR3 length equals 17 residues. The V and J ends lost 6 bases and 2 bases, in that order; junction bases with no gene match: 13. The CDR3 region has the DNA TGTGCCAGCAGTAGGGGGCCGGGACAGTACCCCTACAATGAGCAGTTCTTC. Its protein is CASSRGPGQYPYNEQFF.

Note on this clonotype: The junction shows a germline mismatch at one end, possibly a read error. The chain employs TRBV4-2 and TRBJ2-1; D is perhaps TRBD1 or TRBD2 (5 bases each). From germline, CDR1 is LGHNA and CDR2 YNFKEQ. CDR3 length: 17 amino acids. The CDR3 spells CAISPGALRTSGNEQFF. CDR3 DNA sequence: TGTGCCATCAGCCCCGGGGCCCTTAGGACGAGTGGTAATGAGCAGTTCTTC.

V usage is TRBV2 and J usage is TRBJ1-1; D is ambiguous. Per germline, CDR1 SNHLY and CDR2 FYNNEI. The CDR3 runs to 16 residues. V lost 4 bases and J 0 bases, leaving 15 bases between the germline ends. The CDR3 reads CASSARFLIMNTEAFF. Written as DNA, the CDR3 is TGTGCCAGCAGTGCCAGATTCCTAATCATGAACACTGAAGCTTTCTTT.

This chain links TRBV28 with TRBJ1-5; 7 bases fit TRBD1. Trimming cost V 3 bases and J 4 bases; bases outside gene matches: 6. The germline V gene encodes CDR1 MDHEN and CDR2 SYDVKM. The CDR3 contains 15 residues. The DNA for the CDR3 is TGTGCCAGCAGTTTCCCGGGACAGCGGAATCAGCCCCAGCATTTT. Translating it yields CASSFPGQRNQPQHF.

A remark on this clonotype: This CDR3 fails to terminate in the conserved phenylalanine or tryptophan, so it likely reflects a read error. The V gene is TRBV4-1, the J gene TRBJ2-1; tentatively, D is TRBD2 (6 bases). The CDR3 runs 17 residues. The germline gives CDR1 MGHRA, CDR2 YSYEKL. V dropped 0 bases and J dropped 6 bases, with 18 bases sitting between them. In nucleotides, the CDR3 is TGCGCCAGCAGCCAAGATAGGCGGGGTTCGAGTCGCAATGAGCAGTTCGTC. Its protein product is CASSQDRRGSSRNEQFV.

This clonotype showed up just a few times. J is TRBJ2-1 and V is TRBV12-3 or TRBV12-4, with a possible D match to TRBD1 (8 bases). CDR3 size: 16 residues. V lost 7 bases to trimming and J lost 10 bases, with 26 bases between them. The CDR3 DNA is TGTGCCAGCATCCCACAGGGGGGGGGTTCCGTCAGAGAGCAGTTCTTC. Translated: CASIPQGGGSVREQFF.